These T cell receptor beta chains were read from a single sample in a study of siplizumab effects on memory and regulatory T cells. TCRdb's table, derived via immunoSEQ multiplex PCR, lists solely in-frame clones and lacks some. The sample lists 87,000 or so clones, around 90% occurring once. Sequenced sample: CD4+ T cells sorted from blood. The receptors stem from a human donor in good health. Both conserved end residues are part of each CDR3. A D gene is named only where the DNA matches it firmly. Clone size is given for some rows only: seen once, a few or many times, or a class if the clone is expanded.

j_call | v_call | d_call | clone_size | cdr3_nt | cdr3_aa
TRBJ2-2 | TRBV5-6 | . | . | TGTGCCAGCAGCTTTATGGGGCGGAGAAACACCGGGGAGCTGTTTTTT | CASSFMGRRNTGELFF
TRBJ1-1 | TRBV28 | . | . | TGTGCCAGCAGTCAGGGTGGGGTGGGAACTGAAGCTTTCTTT | CASSQGGVGTEAFF
TRBJ2-2 | TRBV2 | . | . | TGTGCCAGCAGTCTAGCAATAGCGAACACCGGGGAGCTGTTTTTT | CASSLAIANTGELFF
TRBJ2-5 | TRBV7-6 | . | once | TGTGCCAGCAGCTTACGGGGCCAGAGGGGGACCCAGTACTTC | CASSLRGQRGTQYF
TRBJ2-1 | TRBV5-4 | . | . | TGTGCCAGCAGCTTGGAGGTGGGGTCGAGGGGCGATGAGCAGTTCTTC | CASSLEVGSRGDEQFF
TRBJ1-1 | TRBV12-5 | . | . | TGTGCTAGTGGTTTGGCACTTACAGACGTGGGCCTTGTTGGGGGAGAAGGGAACACTGAAGCTTTCTTT | CASGLALTDVGLVGGEGNTEAFF
TRBJ2-1 | TRBV9 | . | . | TGTGCCAGCAGCGTAGGGAGGAATGAGCAGTTCTTC | CASSVGRNEQFF
TRBJ1-5 | TRBV19 | TRBD1 | . | TGTGCCAGTAGTACAGGGGGGGCGCGGCGTGGCAATCAGCCCCAGCATTTT | CASSTGGARRGNQPQHF
TRBJ1-4 | TRBV7-8 | . | . | TGTGCCAGCAGTCTAGCTAGGGTTGGGTCGATTGAAAAACTGTTTTTT | CASSLARVGSIEKLFF
TRBJ2-1 | TRBV28 | . | . | TGTGCCAGCAGGGAGTCAGGGACGAATGAGCAGTTCTTC | CASRESGTNEQFF
TRBJ1-3 | TRBV27 | . | few | TGTGCCAGCAGTTTACTCTACAGGGCCTCTGGAAACACCATATATTTT | CASSLLYRASGNTIYF
TRBJ2-2 | TRBV9 | . | . | TGTGCCAGCAGCGTAGACGGGGAGCTGTTTTTT | CASSVDGELFF
TRBJ1-1 | TRBV7-9 | . | . | TGTGCCAGCAGCTTAGTACTGGGGATGAACACTGAAGCTTTCTTT | CASSLVLGMNTEAFF
TRBJ2-7 | TRBV7-2 | TRBD1 | . | TGTGCCAGCAGCTTAGATGGGACAGGGGTCTCCTACGAGCAGTACTTC | CASSLDGTGVSYEQYF